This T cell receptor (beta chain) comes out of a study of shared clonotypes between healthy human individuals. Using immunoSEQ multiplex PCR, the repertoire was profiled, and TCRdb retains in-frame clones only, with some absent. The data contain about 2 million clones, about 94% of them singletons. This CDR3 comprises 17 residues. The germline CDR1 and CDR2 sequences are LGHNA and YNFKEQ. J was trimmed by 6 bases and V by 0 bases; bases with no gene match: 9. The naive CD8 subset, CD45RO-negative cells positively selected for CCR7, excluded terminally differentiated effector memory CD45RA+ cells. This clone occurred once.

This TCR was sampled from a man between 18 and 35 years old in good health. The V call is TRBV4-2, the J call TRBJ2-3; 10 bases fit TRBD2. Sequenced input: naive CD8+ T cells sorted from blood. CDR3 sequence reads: CASSQDPAGGERDTQYF. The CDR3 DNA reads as TGTGCCAGCAGCCAAGATCCAGCGGGGGGGGAACGGGATACGCAGTATTTT.